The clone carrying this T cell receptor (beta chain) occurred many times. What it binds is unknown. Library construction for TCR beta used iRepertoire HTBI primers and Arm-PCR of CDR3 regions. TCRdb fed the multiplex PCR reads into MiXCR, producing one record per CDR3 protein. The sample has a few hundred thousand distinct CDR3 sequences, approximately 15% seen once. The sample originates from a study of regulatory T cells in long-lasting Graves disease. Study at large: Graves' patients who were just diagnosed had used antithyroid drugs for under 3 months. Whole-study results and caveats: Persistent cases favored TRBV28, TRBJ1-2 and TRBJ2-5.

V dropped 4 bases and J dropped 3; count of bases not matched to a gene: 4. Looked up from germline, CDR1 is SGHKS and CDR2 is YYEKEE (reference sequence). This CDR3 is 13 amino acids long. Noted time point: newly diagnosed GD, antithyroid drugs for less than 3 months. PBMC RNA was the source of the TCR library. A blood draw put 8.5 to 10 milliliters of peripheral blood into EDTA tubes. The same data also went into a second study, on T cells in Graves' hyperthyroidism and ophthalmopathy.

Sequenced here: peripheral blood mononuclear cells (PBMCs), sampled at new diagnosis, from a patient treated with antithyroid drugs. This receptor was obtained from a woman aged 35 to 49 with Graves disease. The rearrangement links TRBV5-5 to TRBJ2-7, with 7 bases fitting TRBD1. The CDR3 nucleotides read TGTGCCAGCAGCGACCGGGACAGCTACGAGCAGTACTTC. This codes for CASSDRDSYEQYF.